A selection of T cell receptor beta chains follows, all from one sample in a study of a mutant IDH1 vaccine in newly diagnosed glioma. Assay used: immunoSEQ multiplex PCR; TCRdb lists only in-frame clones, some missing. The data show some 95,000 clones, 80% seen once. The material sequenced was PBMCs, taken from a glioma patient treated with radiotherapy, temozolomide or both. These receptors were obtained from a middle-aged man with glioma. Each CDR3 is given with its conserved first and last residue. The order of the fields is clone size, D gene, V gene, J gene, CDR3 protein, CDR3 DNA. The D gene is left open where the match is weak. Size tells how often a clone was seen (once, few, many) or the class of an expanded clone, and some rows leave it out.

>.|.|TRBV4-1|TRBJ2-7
CASSQGPSSNEQYF
TGCGCCAGCAGCCAAGGTCCGTCTAGTAACGAGCAGTACTTC
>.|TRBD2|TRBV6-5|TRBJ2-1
CASSYLAGANNEQFF
TGTGCCAGCAGCTACCTAGCGGGCGCAAACAATGAGCAGTTCTTC
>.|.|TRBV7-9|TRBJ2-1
CASSPPQRNEQFF
TGTGCCAGCAGCCCCCCTCAGAGAAATGAGCAGTTCTTC
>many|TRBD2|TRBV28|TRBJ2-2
CASSLESLAGGSTGELFF
TGTGCCAGCAGTTTAGAGTCGCTAGCGGGAGGAAGCACCGGGGAGCTGTTTTTT
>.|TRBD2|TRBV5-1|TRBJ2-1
CASARWSEGLAYNEQFF
TGCGCCAGCGCCCGCTGGAGCGAGGGACTAGCCTACAATGAGCAGTTCTTC
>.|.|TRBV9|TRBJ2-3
CATSRGSGDTQYF
TGTGCCACCTCCAGAGGATCGGGCGATACGCAGTATTTT
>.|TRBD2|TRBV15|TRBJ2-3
CATSRVGWASGASTDTQYF
TGTGCCACCAGCAGAGTCGGGTGGGCTAGCGGGGCTAGCACAGATACGCAGTATTTT
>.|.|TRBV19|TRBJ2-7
CASSIDATYEQYF
TGTGCCAGTAGTATCGACGCCACCTACGAGCAGTACTTC
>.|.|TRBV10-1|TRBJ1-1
CASQLRRTDTEAFF
TGCGCCAGCCAACTGCGCCGAACCGACACTGAAGCTTTCTTT
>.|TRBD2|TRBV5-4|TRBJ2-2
CASSLGLAGGTGELFF
TGTGCCAGCAGCTTGGGGTTAGCGGGAGGCACCGGGGAGCTGTTTTTT
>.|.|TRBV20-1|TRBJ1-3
CSANLPNTIYF
TGCAGTGCTAACCTCCCAAACACCATATATTTT
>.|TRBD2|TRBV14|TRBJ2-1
CASSRTSGGRNEQFF
TGTGCCAGCAGTCGGACTAGCGGGGGTAGGAATGAGCAGTTCTTC